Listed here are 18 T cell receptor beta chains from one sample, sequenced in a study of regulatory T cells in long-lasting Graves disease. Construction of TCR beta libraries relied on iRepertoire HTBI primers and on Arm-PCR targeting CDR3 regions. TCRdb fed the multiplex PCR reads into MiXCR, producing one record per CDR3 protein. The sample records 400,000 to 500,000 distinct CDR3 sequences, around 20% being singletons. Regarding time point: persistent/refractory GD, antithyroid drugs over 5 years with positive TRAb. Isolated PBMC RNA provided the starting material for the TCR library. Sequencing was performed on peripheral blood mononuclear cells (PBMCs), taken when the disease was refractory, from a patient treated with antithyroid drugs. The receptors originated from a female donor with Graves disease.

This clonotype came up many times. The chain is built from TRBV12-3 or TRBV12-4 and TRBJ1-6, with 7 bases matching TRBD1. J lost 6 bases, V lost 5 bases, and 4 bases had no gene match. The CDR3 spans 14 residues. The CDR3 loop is CASSKDRTNSPLHF. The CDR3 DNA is TGTGCCAGCAGTAAGGACAGGACTAATTCACCCCTCCACTTT.

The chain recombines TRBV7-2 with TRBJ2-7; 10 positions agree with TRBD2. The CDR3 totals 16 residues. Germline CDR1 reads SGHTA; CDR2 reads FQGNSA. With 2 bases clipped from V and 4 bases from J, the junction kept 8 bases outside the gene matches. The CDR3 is CASSLSSKLAGYEQYF. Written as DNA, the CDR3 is TGTGCCAGCAGCTTATCCTCGAAACTAGCGGGGTACGAGCAGTACTTC.

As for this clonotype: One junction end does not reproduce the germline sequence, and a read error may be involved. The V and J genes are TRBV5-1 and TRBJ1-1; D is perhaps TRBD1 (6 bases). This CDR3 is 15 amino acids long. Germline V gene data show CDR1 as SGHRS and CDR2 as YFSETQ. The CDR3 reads CASSAPRGFGTEAFF. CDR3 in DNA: TGTGCCAGCAGCGCCCCCAGGGGATTCGGCACTGAAGCTTTCTTT.

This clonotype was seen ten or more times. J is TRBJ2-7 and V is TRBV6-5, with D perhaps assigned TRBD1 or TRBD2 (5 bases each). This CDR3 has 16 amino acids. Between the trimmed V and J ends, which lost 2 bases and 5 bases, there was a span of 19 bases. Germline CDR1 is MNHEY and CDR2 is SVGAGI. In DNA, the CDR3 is TGTGCCAGCAGTTACGATCCAGCAGGGAGCGGCAACGAGCAGTACTTC. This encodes CASSYDPAGSGNEQYF.

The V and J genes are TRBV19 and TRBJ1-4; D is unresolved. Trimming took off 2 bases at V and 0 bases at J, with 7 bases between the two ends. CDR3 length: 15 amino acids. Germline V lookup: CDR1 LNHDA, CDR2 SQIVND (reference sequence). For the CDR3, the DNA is TGTGCCAGTAGTATATCCCGACCAACTAATGAAAAACTGTTTTTT. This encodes CASSISRPTNEKLFF.

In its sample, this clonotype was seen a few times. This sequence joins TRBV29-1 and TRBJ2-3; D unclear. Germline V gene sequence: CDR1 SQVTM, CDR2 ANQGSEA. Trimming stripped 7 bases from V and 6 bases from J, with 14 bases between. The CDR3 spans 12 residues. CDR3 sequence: CSARPVSDTQYF. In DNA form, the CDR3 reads TGCAGCGCCAGACCGGTTAGCGATACGCAGTATTTT.

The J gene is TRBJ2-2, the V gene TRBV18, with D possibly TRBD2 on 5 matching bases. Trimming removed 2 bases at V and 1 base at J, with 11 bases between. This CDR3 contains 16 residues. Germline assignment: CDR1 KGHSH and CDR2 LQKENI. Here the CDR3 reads CASSPFEGENTGELFF. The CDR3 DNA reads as TGTGCCAGCTCACCATTTGAGGGAGAGAACACCGGGGAGCTGTTTTTT.

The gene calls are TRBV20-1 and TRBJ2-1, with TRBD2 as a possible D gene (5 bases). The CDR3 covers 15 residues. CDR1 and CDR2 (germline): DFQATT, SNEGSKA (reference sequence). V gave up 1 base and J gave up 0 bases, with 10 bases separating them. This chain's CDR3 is CSARVAGASYNEQFF. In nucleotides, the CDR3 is TGCAGTGCTAGAGTTGCGGGTGCCTCCTACAATGAGCAGTTCTTC.

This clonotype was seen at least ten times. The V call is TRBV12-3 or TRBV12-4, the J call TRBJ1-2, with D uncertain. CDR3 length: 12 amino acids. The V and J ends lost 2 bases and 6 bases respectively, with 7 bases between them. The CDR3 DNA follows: TGTGCCAGCAGTTTAAACACTCATGGCTACACCTTC. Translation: CASSLNTHGYTF.

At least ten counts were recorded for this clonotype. The CDR3 loop is CASSTKKRVPQPQHF. CDR3 in DNA: TGTGCCAGCAGTACTAAGAAGAGAGTCCCTCAGCCCCAGCATTTT. This rearrangement joins TRBV6-1 to TRBJ1-5; D is unresolved. Germline V lookup: CDR1 MNHNS, CDR2 SASEGT. The length of the CDR3 is 15 residues. Trimming removed 5 bases at V and 6 bases at J, with 17 bases between.

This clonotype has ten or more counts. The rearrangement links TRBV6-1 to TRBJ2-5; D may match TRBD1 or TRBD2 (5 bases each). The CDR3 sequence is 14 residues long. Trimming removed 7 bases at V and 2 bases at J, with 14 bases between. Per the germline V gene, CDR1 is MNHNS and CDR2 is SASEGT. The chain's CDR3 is CASNDRGAQETQYF. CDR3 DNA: TGTGCCAGCAACGACCGAGGGGCACAAGAGACCCAGTACTTC.

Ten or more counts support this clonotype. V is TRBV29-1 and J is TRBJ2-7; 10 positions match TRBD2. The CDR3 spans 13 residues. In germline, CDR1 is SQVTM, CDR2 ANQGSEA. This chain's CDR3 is CTTGLAAAYEQYF. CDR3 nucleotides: TGCACCACCGGACTAGCGGCCGCCTACGAGCAGTACTTC.

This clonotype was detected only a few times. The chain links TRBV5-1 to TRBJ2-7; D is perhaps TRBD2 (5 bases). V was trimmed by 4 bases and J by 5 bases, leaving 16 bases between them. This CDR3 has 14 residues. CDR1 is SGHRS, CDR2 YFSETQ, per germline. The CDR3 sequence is CASSPSVGVDEQYF. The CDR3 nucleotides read TGCGCCAGCAGCCCCTCGGTCGGGGTGGACGAGCAGTACTTC.

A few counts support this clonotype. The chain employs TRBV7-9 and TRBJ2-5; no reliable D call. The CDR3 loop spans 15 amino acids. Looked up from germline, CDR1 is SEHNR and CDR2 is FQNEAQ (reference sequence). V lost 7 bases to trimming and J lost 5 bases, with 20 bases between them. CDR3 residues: CASTPPRLTGETQYF. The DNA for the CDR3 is TGTGCCAGCACCCCCCCTAGACTCACGGGCGAGACCCAGTACTTC.

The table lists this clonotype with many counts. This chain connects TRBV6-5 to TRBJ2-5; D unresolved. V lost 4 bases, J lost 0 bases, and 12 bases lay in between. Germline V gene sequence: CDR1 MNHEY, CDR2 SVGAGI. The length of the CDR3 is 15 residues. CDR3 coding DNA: TGTGCCAGCAGTTCCGACGGGTTGGACCAAGAGACCCAGTACTTC. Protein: CASSSDGLDQETQYF.

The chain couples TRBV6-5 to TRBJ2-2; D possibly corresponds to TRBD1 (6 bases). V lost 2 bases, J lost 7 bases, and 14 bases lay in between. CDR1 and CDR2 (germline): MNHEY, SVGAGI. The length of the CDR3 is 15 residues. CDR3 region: CASSYGAGAYGELFF. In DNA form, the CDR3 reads TGTGCCAGCAGTTACGGGGCAGGGGCGTACGGGGAGCTGTTTTTT.

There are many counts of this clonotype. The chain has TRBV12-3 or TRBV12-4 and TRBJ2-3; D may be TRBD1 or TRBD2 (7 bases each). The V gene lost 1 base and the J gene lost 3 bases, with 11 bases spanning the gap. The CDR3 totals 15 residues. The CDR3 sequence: CASSLVRGGTDTQYF. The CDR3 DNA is TGTGCCAGCAGTTTAGTCAGGGGGGGGACAGATACGCAGTATTTT.

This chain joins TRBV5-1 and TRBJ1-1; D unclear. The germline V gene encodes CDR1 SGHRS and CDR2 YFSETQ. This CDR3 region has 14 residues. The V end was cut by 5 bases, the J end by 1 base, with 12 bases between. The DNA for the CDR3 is TGCGCCAGCAGTAGGTGGGAGGGGAACACTGAAGCTTTCTTT. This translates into CASSRWEGNTEAFF.